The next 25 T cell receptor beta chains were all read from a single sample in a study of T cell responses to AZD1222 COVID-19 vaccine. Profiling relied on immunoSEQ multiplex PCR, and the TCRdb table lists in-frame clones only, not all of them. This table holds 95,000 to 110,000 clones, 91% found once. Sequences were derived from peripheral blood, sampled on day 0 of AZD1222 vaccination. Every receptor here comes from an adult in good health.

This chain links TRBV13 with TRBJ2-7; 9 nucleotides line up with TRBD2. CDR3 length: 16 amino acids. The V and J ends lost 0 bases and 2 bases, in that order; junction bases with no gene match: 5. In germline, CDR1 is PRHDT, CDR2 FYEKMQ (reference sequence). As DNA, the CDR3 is TGTGCCAGCAGCTTAGGGGGCGGGAGGGTCGCCTACGAGCAGTACTTC. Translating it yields CASSLGGGRVAYEQYF.

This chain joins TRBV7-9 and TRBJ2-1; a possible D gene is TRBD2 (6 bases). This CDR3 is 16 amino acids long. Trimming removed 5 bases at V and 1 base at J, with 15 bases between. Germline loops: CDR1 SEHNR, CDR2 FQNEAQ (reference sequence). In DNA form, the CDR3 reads TGTGCCAGCAGCCGCAGCAGCGGGCCTTCCTACAATGAGCAGTTCTTC. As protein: CASSRSSGPSYNEQFF.

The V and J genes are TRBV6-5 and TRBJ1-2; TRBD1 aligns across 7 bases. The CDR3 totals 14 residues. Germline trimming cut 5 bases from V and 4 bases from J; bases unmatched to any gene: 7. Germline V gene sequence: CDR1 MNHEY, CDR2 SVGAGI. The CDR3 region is CASSKGAEGYGYTF. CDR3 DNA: TGTGCCAGCAGTAAGGGGGCGGAGGGCTATGGCTACACCTTC.

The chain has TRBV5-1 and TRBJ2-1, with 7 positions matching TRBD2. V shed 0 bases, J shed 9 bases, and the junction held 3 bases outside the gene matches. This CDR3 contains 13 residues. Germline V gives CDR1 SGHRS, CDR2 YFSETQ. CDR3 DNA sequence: TGCGCCAGCAGCTTGGGAGGGAGGGGTGAGCAGTTCTTC. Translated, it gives CASSLGGRGEQFF.

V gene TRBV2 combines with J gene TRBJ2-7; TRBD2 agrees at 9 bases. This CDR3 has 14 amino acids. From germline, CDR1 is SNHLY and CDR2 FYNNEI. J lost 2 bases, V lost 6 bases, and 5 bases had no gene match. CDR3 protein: CASRILAGPYEQYF. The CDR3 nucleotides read TGTGCCAGCAGAATACTAGCGGGTCCCTACGAGCAGTACTTC.

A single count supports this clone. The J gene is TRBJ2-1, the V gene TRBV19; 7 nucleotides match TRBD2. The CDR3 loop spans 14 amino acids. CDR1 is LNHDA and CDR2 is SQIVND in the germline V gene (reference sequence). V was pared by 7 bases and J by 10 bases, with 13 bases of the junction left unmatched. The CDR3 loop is CASTPSPGGGEQFF. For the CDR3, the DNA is TGTGCCAGTACCCCCTCTCCGGGGGGAGGCGAGCAGTTCTTC.

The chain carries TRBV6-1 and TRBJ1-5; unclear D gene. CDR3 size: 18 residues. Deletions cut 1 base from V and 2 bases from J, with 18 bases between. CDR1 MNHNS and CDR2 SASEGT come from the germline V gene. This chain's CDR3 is CASSEGLVSQIGNQPQHF. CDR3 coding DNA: TGTGCCAGCAGTGAAGGACTCGTGTCCCAAATCGGCAATCAGCCCCAGCATTTT.

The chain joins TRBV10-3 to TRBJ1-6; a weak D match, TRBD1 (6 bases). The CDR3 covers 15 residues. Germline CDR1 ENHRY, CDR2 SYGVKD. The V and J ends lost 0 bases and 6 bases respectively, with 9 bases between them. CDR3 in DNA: TGTGCCATCAGTGAGTCGACAGGTTCTAATTCACCCCTCCACTTT. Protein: CAISESTGSNSPLHF.

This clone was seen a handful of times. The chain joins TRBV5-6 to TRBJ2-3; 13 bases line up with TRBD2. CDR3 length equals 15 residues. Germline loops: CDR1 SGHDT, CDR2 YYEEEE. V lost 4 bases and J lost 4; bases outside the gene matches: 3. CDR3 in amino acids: CASSTTSGRSDTQYF. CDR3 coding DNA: TGTGCCAGCAGCACGACTAGCGGGAGGTCAGATACGCAGTATTTT.

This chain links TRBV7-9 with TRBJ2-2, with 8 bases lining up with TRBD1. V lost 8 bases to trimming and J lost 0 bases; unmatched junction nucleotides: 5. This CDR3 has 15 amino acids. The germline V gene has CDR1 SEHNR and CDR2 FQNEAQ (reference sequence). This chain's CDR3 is CASSGQESNTGELFF. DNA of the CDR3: TGTGCCAGCTCGGGACAGGAATCGAACACCGGGGAGCTGTTTTTT.

DNA for the CDR3: TGTGCCTGGAGTGTAGGTAACAATCAGCCCCAGCATTTT. As protein: CAWSVGNNQPQHF. The chain is built from TRBV30 and TRBJ1-5; D not resolved. The CDR3 has 13 residues. Trimming took off 0 bases at V and 3 bases at J, with 6 bases between the two ends. Germline V lookup: CDR1 GTSNPN, CDR2 SVGIG (reference sequence). The full variable domain, completed using reference TRBV30 and TRBJ1-5, is SQTIHQWPATLVQPVGSPLSLECTVEGTSNPNLYWYRQAAGRGLQLLFYSVGIGQISSEVPQNLSASRPQDRQFILSSKKLLLSDSGFYLCAWSVGNNQPQHFGDGTRLSIL.

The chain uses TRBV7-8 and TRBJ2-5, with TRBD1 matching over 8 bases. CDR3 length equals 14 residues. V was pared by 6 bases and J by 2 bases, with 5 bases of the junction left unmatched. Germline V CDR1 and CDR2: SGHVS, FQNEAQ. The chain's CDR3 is CASSARQGQETQYF. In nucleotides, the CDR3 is TGTGCCAGCAGTGCCAGACAGGGGCAAGAGACCCAGTACTTC.

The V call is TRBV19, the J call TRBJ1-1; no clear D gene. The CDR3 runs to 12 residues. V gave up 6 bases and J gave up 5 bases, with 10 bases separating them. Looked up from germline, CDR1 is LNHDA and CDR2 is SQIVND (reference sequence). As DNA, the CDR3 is TGTGCCAGTAGGCTATCCGTTACTGAAGCTTTCTTT. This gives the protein CASRLSVTEAFF. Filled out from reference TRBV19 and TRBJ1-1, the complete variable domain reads DGGITQSPKYLFRKEGQNVTLSCEQNLNHDAMYWYRQDPGQGLRLIYYSQIVNDFQKGDIAEGYSVSREKKESFPLTVTSAQKNPTAFYLCASRLSVTEAFFGQGTRLTVV.

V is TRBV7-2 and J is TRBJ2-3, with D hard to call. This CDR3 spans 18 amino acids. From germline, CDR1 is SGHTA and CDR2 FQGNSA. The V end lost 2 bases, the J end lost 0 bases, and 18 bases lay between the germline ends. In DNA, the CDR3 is TGTGCCAGCAGCTTAAAAAACCCTGGTCAAGCGAGCACAGATACGCAGTATTTT. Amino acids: CASSLKNPGQASTDTQYF.

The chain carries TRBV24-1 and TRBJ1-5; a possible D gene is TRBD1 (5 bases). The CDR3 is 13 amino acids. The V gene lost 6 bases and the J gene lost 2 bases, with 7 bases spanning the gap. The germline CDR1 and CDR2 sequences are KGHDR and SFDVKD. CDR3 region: CATSLQGNQPQHF. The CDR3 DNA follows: TGTGCCACCAGTCTACAGGGCAATCAGCCCCAGCATTTT.

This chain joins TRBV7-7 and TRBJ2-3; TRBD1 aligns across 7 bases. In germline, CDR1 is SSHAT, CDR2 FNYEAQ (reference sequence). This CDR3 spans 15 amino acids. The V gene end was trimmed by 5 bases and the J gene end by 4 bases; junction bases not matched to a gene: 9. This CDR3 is CASSVLTGPSDTQYF. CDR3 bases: TGTGCCAGCAGCGTCTTGACAGGGCCCTCAGATACGCAGTATTTT.

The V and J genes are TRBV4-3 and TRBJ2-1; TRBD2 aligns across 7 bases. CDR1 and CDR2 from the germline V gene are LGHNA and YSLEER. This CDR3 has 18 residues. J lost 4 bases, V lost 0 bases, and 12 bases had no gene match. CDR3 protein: CASSQDPAGIAGYNEQFF. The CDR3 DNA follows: TGCGCCAGCAGCCAAGACCCAGCGGGGATAGCCGGGTACAATGAGCAGTTCTTC.

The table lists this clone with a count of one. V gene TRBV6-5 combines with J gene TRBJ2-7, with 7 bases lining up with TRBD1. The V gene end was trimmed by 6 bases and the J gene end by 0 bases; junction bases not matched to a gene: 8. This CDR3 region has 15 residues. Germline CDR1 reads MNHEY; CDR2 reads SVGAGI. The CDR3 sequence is CASRTFGQDSYEQYF. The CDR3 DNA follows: TGTGCCAGCAGAACGTTTGGACAGGACTCCTACGAGCAGTACTTC.

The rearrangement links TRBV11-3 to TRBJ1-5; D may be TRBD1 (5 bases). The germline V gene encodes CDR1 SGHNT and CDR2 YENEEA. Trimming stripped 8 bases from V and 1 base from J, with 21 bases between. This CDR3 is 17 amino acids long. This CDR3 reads CASHNGKGSKSNQPQHF. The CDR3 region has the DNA TGTGCCAGCCACAATGGGAAGGGGTCGAAGAGCAATCAGCCCCAGCATTTT.

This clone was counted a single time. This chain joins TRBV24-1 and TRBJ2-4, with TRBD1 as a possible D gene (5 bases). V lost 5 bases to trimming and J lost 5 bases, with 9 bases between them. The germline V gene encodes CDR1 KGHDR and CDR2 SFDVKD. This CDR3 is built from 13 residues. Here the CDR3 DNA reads TGTGCCACCAGTGGGCCGACAGAAAACATTCAGTACTTC. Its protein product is CATSGPTENIQYF.

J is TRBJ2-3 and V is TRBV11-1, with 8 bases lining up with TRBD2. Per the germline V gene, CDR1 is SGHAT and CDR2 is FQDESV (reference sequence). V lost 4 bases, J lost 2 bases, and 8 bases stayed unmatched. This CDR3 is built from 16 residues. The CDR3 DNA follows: TGTGCCAGCAGCTCTTACCCGGGAGGGACCACAGATACGCAGTATTTT. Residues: CASSSYPGGTTDTQYF. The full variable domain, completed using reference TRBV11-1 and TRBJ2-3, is EAEVAQSPRYKITEKSQAVAFWCDPISGHATLYWYRQILGQGPELLVQFQDESVVDDSQLPKDRFSAERLKGVDSTLKIQPAELGDSAMYLCASSSYPGGTTDTQYFGPGTRLTVL.

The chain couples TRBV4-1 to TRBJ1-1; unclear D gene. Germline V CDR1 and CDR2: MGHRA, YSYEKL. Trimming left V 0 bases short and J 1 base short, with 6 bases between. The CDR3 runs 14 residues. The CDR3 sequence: CASSQDRRNTEAFF. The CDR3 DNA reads TGCGCCAGCAGCCAAGATCGCAGGAACACTGAAGCTTTCTTT.

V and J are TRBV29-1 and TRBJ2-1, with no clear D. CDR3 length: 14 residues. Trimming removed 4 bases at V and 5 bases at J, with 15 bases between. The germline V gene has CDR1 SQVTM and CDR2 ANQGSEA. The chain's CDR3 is CSVGHDSSNNEQFF. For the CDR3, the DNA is TGCAGCGTTGGACATGACTCATCAAACAATGAGCAGTTCTTC.

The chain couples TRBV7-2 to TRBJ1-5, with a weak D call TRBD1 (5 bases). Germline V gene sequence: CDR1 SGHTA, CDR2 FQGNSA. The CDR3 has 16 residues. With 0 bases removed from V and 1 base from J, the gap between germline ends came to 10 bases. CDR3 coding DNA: TGTGCCAGCAGCTTAGCGAGGGACGGGAGCAATCAGCCCCAGCATTTT. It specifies CASSLARDGSNQPQHF.

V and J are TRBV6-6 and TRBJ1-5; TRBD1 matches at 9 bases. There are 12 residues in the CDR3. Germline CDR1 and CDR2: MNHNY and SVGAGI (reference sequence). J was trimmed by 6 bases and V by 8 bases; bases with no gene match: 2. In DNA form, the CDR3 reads TGTGCCAGCGGGACAGGGAGTCAGCCCCAGCATTTT. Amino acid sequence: CASGTGSQPQHF.